These 9 T cell receptor beta chains originate from one sample sequenced in a study of shared clonotypes between healthy human individuals. Profiled with immunoSEQ multiplex PCR; TCRdb holds only in-frame clones, not every one. The table lists approximately 640,000 clones, approximately 79% of them singletons. The sample taken for sequencing was memory CD4+ T cells sorted from blood. Subset given: CD45RA-negative fraction. These receptors all come from a woman aged 30 to 39 in good health.

The chain employs TRBV27 and TRBJ2-7, with 15 bases that match TRBD2. V lost 8 bases to trimming and J lost 5 bases; unmatched junction nucleotides: 10. The CDR3 runs 16 residues. Looked up from germline, CDR1 is MNHEY and CDR2 is SMNVEV (reference sequence). The CDR3 reads CASPGLAGGPIHEQYF. The CDR3 DNA follows: TGTGCCAGCCCCGGACTAGCGGGAGGGCCGATTCACGAGCAGTACTTC.

This sequence joins TRBV11-3 and TRBJ2-3, with no clear D. The CDR3 has 16 residues. Germline CDR1 reads SGHNT; CDR2 reads YENEEA. The V gene lost 5 bases and the J gene lost 2 bases, with 17 bases spanning the gap. The DNA for the CDR3 is TGTGCCAGCAGCCCCCAGAGGTTGGCGAACACAGATACGCAGTATTTT. Translating gives CASSPQRLANTDTQYF.

This chain uses TRBV18 with TRBJ2-7, with unresolved D. Germline assignment: CDR1 KGHSH and CDR2 LQKENI. The CDR3 contains 14 residues. V was clipped by 3 bases and J by 5 bases, with 14 bases between them. CDR3 nucleotides: TGTGCCAGCTCACCTGGGGTATCGAGCAACGAGCAGTACTTC. Its translation is CASSPGVSSNEQYF.

V usage is TRBV10-3 and J usage is TRBJ2-5; perhaps TRBD2 as D (5 bases). This CDR3 is 13 amino acids long. V lost 6 bases and J 3 bases, leaving 11 bases between the germline ends. CDR1 is ENHRY, CDR2 SYGVKD, per germline. For the CDR3, the DNA is TGTGCCATCAGGAAACTAGGAGAAGAGACCCAGTACTTC. It is translated as CAIRKLGEETQYF.

The V gene is TRBV4-2, the J gene TRBJ2-7, with 9 bases matching TRBD1. The V gene end was trimmed by 4 bases and the J gene end by 4 bases; junction bases not matched to a gene: 11. The CDR3 consists of 16 residues. Germline CDR1 LGHNA, CDR2 YNFKEQ. CDR3 protein: CASSLEPGQGLYEQYF. The CDR3 nucleotides read TGTGCCAGCAGCCTAGAGCCGGGACAGGGACTATACGAGCAGTACTTC.

This clone was detected only once. This rearrangement joins TRBV19 to TRBJ1-4; 9 positions match TRBD1. V was clipped by 6 bases and J by 3 bases; unmatched bases: 11. Germline CDR1 LNHDA, CDR2 SQIVND (reference sequence). The CDR3 sequence is 17 residues long. This chain's CDR3 is CASSIWGTGSPNEKLFF. The CDR3 DNA follows: TGTGCCAGTAGCATTTGGGGGACAGGGTCGCCTAATGAAAAACTGTTTTTT.

This chain connects TRBV6-1 to TRBJ2-2, with 7 bases that match TRBD1. Per the germline V gene, CDR1 is MNHNS and CDR2 is SASEGT. V gave up 6 bases and J gave up 5 bases; unmatched junction bases: 0. CDR3 length: 12 amino acids. Here the CDR3 reads CASRQGTGELFF. DNA of the CDR3: TGTGCCAGCAGACAGGGGACCGGGGAGCTGTTTTTT.

This clone was found a few times. The chain carries TRBV7-9 and TRBJ2-7; TRBD2 matches at 11 bases. V shed 5 bases, J shed 5 bases, and the junction held 8 bases outside the gene matches. This CDR3 has 15 residues. Germline loops: CDR1 SEHNR, CDR2 FQNEAQ (reference sequence). The CDR3 reads CASSPLSGRAHEQYF. CDR3 sequence (DNA): TGTGCCAGCAGCCCCCTTAGCGGGAGGGCCCACGAGCAGTACTTC. The entire variable domain, with the rest obtained from reference TRBV7-9 and TRBJ2-7, is as follows: DTGVSQNPRHKITKRGQNVTFRCDPISEHNRLYWYRQTLGQGPEFLTYFQNEAQLEKSRLLSDRFSAERPKGSFSTLEIQRTEQGDSAMYLCASSPLSGRAHEQYFGPGTRLTVT.

The V gene is TRBV30, the J gene TRBJ1-1; TRBD1 might be the D (5 bases). The germline V gene has CDR1 GTSNPN and CDR2 SVGIG (reference sequence). V lost 2 bases and J 8 bases, leaving 18 bases between the germline ends. This CDR3 is 14 amino acids long. CDR3 DNA sequence: TGTGCCTGGAGTACAACCGCCGGGACGGAAGAAGCTTTCTTT. Encoded protein: CAWSTTAGTEEAFF.